This TCR beta chain was sequenced during a study of T cells in Graves' hyperthyroidism and ophthalmopathy. The CDR3 has 15 amino acids. From germline, CDR1 is LNHDA and CDR2 SQIVND (reference sequence). Trimming removed 7 bases from V and 0 bases from J, with 12 bases in between. Study-wide points: In simple terms, a model built on 13 V-J features told ophthalmopathy apart from stable hyperthyroidism. Model predictions of ophthalmopathy came a median approximately seven months before onset.

Concerning this clonotype itself: Its antigen is unidentified.

Researchers amplified the TCR beta CDR3 regions from RNA transcripts. TCR CDR3 regions were first amplified by RT-PCR with HTBI primers. TCRdb processed the multiplex PCR reads anew with MiXCR; each CDR3 protein has one entry. The table lists some 530,000 distinct CDR3 sequences, about 22% of them singletons. Source material: blood. J is TRBJ2-2 and V is TRBV19; tentative D call: TRBD2 (6 bases). This sequence was found in a woman in her 70s with Graves' ophthalmopathy. CDR3 in DNA: TGTGCCAGTAACGGGGGAGGTTCGAACACCGGGGAGCTGTTTTTT. Amino acids: CASNGGGSNTGELFF.